This T cell receptor (beta chain) came from a study of T cell changes during pregnancy in multiple sclerosis. Method: immunoSEQ multiplex PCR; TCRdb's copy keeps in-frame clones and lacks some. Here the sample spans some 33,000 clones, 80% to 90% being singletons. CDR1 and CDR2 (germline): SGHRS, YFSETQ. This CDR3 spans 14 amino acids. With 2 bases clipped from V and 5 bases from J, the junction kept 7 bases outside the gene matches. Source: CD8+ T cells from peripheral blood mononuclear cells, taken in the third trimester of pregnancy. The clonotype comes from a female donor with multiple sclerosis, enrolled in a pregnancy study. The chain joins TRBV5-1 to TRBJ2-7, with TRBD1 matching 7 bases. In DNA, the CDR3 is TGCGCCAGCAGCTTCACAGGGGAAATCCACGAGCAGTACTTC. It codes for CASSFTGEIHEQYF.